The TCR beta chain under discussion was sequenced for a study of T cell repertoires in aging, cancer and after chemotherapy. Study overall: Donor ages fell into six groups from 30 or younger up to 70 or older.

A note on this clonotype: Its specificity is unknown.

Overall study findings and caveats: Median generation probability rose over the chemotherapy interval in each cancer cohort, suggesting rebound thymic output.

Peripheral blood genomic DNA, not sorted cells or RNA, was the template. A mixed TRB-A/B primer pool amplified rearranged TRB by multiplex touch-down PCR. One entry per CDR3 protein, called by TCRdb with MiXCR from the multiplex PCR reads. The repertoire holds thousands of distinct CDR3 sequences, with 25% to 30% as singletons. The CDR3 runs to 16 residues. From germline, CDR1 is SGHNT and CDR2 YYREEE (reference sequence). Trimming pared 0 bases from V and 4 bases from J, leaving 15 bases between. Sequenced: blood. The chain has TRBV5-4 and TRBJ2-3, with D perhaps matching TRBD2 (5 bases). The TCR comes from a human donor in good health. The CDR3 DNA reads TGTGCCAGCAGCTTGGCCCCCGGGAATAGGGCAGATACGCAGTATTTT. Amino acids: CASSLAPGNRADTQYF.